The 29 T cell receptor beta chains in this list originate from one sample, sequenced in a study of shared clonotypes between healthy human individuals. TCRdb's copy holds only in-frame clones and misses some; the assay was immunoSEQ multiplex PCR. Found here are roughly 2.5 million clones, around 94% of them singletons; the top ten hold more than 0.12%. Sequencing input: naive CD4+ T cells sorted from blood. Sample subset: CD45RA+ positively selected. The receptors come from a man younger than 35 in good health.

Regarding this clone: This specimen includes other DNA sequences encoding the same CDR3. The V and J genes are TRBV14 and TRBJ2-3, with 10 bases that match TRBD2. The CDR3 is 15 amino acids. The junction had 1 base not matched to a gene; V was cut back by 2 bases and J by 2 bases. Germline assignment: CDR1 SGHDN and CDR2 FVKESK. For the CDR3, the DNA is TGTGCCAGCAGCCAACTAGCGGGGGCCACAGATACGCAGTATTTT. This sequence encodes CASSQLAGATDTQYF.

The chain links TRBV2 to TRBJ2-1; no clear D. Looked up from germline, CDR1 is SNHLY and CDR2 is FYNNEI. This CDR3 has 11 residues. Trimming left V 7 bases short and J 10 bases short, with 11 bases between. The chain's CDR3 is CASTQESEQFF. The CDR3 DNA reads TGTGCCAGCACCCAAGAAAGCGAGCAGTTCTTC.

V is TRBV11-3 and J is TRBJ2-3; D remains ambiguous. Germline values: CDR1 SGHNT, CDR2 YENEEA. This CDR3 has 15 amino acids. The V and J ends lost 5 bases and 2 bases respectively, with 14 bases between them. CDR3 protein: CASSPVGVVTDTQYF. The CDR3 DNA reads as TGTGCCAGCAGCCCGGTTGGTGTAGTCACAGATACGCAGTATTTT.

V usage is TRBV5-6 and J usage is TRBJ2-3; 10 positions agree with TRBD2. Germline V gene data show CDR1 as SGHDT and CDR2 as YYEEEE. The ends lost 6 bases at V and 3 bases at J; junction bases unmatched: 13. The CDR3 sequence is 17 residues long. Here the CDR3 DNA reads TGTGCCAGCACCTCGCCTAGCGGGAGTCGGGATACAGATACGCAGTATTTT. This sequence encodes CASTSPSGSRDTDTQYF.

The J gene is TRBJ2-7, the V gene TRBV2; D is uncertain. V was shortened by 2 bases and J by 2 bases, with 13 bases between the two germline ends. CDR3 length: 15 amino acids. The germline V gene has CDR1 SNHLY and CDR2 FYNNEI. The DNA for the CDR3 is TGTGCCAGCAGTGAAAGTCGTCAGCCAACCTACGAGCAGTACTTC. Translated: CASSESRQPTYEQYF.

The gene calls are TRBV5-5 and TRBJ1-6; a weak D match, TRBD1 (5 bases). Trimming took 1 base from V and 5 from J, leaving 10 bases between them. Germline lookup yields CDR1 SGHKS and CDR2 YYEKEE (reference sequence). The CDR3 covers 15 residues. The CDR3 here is CASSLFSGNNSPLHF. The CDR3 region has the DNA TGTGCCAGCAGCTTGTTCTCAGGGAATAATTCACCCCTCCACTTT.

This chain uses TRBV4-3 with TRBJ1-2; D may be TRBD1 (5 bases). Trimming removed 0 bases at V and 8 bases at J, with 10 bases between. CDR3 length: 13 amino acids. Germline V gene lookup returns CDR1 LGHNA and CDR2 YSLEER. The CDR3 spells CASSQESGHGYTF. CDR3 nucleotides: TGCGCCAGCAGCCAAGAGTCCGGACACGGCTACACCTTC.

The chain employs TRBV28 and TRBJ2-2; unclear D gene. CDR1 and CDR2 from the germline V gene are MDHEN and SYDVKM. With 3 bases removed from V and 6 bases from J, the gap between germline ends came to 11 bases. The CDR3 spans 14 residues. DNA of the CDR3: TGTGCCAGCAGTTTGATGAGGAATTCCGGGGAGCTGTTTTTT. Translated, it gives CASSLMRNSGELFF.

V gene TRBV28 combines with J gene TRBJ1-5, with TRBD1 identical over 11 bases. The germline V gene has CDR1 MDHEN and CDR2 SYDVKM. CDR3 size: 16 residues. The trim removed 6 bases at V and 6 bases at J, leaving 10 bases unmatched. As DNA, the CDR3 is TGTGCCAGCAGCCTCCTGGGACAGGGGGGACGTCAGCCCCAGCATTTT. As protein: CASSLLGQGGRQPQHF.

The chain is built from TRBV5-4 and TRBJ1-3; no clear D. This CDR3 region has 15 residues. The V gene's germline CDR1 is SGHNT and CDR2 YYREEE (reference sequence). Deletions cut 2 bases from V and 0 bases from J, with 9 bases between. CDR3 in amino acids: CASSLTVNSGNTIYF. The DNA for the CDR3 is TGTGCCAGCAGCTTAACCGTTAACTCTGGAAACACCATATATTTT.

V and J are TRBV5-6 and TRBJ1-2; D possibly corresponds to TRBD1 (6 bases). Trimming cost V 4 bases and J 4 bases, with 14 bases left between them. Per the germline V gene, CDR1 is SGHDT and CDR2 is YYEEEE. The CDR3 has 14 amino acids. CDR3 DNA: TGTGCCAGCAGCCCCGCTCAGGGGAGCTATGGCTACACCTTC. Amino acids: CASSPAQGSYGYTF.

CDR3 DNA sequence: TGCGCCAGCAGCTGGGGGGACAGCGAGCAGTACTTC. Protein: CASSWGDSEQYF. V and J are TRBV5-1 and TRBJ2-7, with D possibly TRBD1 on 7 matching bases. Germline-derived CDR1 and CDR2 are SGHRS and YFSETQ. This CDR3 is 12 amino acids long. Between the trimmed V and J ends, which lost 3 bases and 6 bases, there was a span of 10 bases.

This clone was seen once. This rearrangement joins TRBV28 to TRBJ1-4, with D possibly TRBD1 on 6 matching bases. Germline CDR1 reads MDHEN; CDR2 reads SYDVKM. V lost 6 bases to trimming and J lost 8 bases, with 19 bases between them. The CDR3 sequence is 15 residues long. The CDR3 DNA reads TGTGCCAGCAGCCACTTGGGGGGCGGAGGGGAAAAACTGTTTTTT. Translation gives CASSHLGGGGEKLFF.

CDR3 protein: CASSLGTGDGGELFF. The CDR3 DNA reads as TGTGCCAGCAGCTTGGGGACAGGGGACGGCGGGGAGCTGTTTTTT. The V call is TRBV5-6, the J call TRBJ2-2, with 9 nucleotides matching TRBD1. J gave up 7 bases and V 0 bases, and 4 bases lay outside the gene matches. The CDR3 spans 15 residues. Germline V gene data show CDR1 as SGHDT and CDR2 as YYEEEE.

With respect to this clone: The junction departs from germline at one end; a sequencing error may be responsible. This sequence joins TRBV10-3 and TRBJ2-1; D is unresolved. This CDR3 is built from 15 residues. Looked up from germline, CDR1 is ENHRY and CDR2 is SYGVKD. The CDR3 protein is CAISAAQVSYNEQFF. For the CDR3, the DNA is TGTGCCATAAGTGCCGCCCAAGTCTCCTACAATGAGCAGTTCTTC.

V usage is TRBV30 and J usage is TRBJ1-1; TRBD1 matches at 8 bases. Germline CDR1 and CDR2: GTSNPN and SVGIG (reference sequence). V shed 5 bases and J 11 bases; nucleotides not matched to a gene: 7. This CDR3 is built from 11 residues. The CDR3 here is CAWDSGGTAFF. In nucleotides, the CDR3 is TGTGCCTGGGACTCAGGGGGCACGGCTTTCTTT.

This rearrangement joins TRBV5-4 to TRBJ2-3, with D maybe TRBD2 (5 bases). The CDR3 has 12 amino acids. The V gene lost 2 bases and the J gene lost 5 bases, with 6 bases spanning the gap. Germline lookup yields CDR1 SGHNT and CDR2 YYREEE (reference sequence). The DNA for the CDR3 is TGTGCCAGCAGCTTCAGCGGAGATACGCAGTATTTT. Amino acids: CASSFSGDTQYF.

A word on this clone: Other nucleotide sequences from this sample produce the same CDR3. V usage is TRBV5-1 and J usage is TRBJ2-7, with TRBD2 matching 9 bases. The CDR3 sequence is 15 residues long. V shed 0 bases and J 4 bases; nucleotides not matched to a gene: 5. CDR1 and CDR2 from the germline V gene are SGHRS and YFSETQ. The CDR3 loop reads CASSLGAGGTYEQYF. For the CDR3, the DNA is TGCGCCAGCAGCTTGGGGGCGGGAGGGACTTACGAGCAGTACTTC.

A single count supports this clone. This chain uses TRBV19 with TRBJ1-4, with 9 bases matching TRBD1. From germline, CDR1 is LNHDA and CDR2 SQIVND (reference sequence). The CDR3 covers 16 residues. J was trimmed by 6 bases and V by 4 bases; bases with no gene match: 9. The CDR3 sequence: CASSNWTGARDEKLFF. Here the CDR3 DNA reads TGTGCCAGTAGTAACTGGACAGGGGCTAGGGATGAAAAACTGTTTTTT.

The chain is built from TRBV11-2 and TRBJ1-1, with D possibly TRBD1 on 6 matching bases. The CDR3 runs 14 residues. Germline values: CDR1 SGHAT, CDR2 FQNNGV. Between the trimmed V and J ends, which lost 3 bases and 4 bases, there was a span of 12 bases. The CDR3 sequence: CASSFGVGGTEAFF. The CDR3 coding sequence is TGTGCCAGCAGCTTCGGGGTAGGGGGCACTGAAGCTTTCTTT.

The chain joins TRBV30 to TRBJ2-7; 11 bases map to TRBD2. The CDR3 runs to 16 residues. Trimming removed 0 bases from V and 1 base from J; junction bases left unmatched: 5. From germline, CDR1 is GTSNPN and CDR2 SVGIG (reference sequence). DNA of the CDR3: TGTGCCTGGAGTGTCGGGACTAGCGGAGAGTCCTACGAGCAGTACTTC. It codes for CAWSVGTSGESYEQYF.

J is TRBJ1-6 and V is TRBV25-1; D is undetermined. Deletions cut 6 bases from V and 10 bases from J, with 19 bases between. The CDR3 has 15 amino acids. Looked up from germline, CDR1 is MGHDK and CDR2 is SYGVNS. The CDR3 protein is CASSPQKGNTSPLHF. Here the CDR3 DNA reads TGTGCCAGCAGCCCACAGAAAGGGAATACGTCACCCCTCCACTTT.

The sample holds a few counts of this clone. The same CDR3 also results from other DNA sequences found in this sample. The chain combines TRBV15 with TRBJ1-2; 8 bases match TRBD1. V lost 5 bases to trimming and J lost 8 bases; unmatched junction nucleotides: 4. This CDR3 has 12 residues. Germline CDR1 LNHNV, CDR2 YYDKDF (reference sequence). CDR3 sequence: CATSGTGYGYTF. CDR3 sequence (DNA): TGTGCCACCAGCGGGACAGGTTACGGCTACACCTTC.

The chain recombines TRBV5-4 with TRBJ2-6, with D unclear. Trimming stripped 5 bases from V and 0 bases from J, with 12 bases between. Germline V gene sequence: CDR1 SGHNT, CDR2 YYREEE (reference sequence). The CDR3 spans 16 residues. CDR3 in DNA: TGTGCCAGCAGTCCACCCCTCCTCTCTGGGGCCAACGTCCTGACTTTC. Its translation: CASSPPLLSGANVLTF. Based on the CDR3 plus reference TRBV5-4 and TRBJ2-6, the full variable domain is ETGVTQSPTHLIKTRGQQVTLRCSSQSGHNTVSWYQQALGQGPQFIFQYYREEENGRGNFPPRFSGLQFPNYSSELNVNALELDDSALYLCASSPPLLSGANVLTFGAGSRLTVL.

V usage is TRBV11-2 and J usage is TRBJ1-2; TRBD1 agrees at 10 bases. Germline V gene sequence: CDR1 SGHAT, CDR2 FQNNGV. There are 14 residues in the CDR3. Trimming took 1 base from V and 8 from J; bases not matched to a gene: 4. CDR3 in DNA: TGTGCCAGCAGCTTAGTGGGACAGGGGCGCGGCTACACCTTC. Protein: CASSLVGQGRGYTF.

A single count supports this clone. In DNA, the CDR3 is TGTGCCAGCAGGACTGCCGGGGTGGAATGGTATGGCTACACCTTC. This codes for CASRTAGVEWYGYTF. The chain combines TRBV6-5 with TRBJ1-2, with D hard to call. The CDR3 has 15 residues. V was pared by 6 bases and J by 5 bases, with 19 bases between. Germline V gene sequence: CDR1 MNHEY, CDR2 SVGAGI.

The CDR3 is CASSLRETSSYNEQFF. CDR3 DNA sequence: TGTGCCAGCAGTTTGCGGGAGACTAGCTCCTACAATGAGCAGTTCTTC. J is TRBJ2-1 and V is TRBV27, with TRBD2 matching 7 bases. This CDR3 contains 16 residues. Germline V gene sequence: CDR1 MNHEY, CDR2 SMNVEV (reference sequence). The trim removed 3 bases at V and 0 bases at J, leaving 5 bases unmatched.

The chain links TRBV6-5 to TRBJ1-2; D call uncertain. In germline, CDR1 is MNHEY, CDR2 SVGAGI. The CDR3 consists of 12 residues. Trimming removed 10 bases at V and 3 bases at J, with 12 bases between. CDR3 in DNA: TGTGCCACTTCGGCGGGTCACTATGGCTACACCTTC. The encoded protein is CATSAGHYGYTF.

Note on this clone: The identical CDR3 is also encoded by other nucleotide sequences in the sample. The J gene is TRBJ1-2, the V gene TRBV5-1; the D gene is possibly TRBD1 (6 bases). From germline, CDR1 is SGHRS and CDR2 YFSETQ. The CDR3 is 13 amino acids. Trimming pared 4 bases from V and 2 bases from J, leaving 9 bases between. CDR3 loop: CASSAQGNYGYTF. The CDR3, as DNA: TGCGCCAGCAGCGCACAGGGAAACTATGGCTACACCTTC.